This T cell receptor beta chain was found in a study of T cell repertoires in cytomegalovirus infection. This clonotype was observed many times. The germline CDR1 and CDR2 sequences are SGHTA and FQGNSA. The length of the CDR3 is 13 residues. The trim removed 5 bases at V and 7 bases at J, leaving 7 bases unmatched. From the reads, TCRdb called clonotypes with MiXCR, one entry per CDR3 protein. The sample lists roughly 230,000 distinct CDR3 sequences, approximately 13% occurring once. The chain uses TRBV7-2 and TRBJ2-5, with 7 bases that match TRBD2. The clonotype originates from a human donor in good health (CMV status not recorded). Some clones in this sample may be carry-over from other donors' samples. Material: PBMCs. Here the CDR3 DNA reads TGTGCCAGCAGCGCTGGGGGGGAACTGACCCAGTACTTC. Translating gives CASSAGGELTQYF. Combining the CDR3 with reference TRBV7-2 and TRBJ2-5 gives the whole variable domain GAGVSQSPSNKVTEKGKDVELRCDPISGHTALYWYRQSLGQGLEFLIYFQGNSAPDKSGLPSDRFSAERTGGSVSTLTIQRTQQEDSAVYLCASSAGGELTQYFGPGTRLLVL.